The 6 T cell receptor beta chains below were found in one sample sequenced in a study of spatial heterogeneity in lung cancer. TCRdb processed the 5' RACE reads anew with MiXCR; each CDR3 protein has one entry. The data show around 87,000 distinct CDR3 sequences, approximately 12% seen once. Time point noted: sample taken at primary tumor resection. The sequencing used PBMCs, collected at surgery. Every receptor here comes from a male donor with early-stage non-small cell lung cancer.

This chain uses TRBV7-9 with TRBJ2-1, with TRBD2 identical over 13 bases. V dropped 5 bases and J dropped 5; count of bases not matched to a gene: 3. Germline V CDR1 and CDR2: SEHNR, FQNEAQ (reference sequence). The CDR3 loop spans 15 amino acids. For the CDR3, the DNA is TGTGCCAGCAGCCCGGGACTAGCGGGGAACAATGAGCAGTTCTTC. It encodes CASSPGLAGNNEQFF.

The chain combines TRBV27 with TRBJ2-7; D might be TRBD1 (5 bases). The germline V gene has CDR1 MNHEY and CDR2 SMNVEV (reference sequence). With 3 bases removed from V and 3 bases from J, the gap between germline ends came to 9 bases. This CDR3 comprises 13 residues. CDR3 DNA sequence: TGTGCCAGCAGTTTCGGACAAATCTACGAGCAGTACTTC. Residues: CASSFGQIYEQYF.

This clonotype was seen repeatedly, ten times or more. The CDR3 nucleotides read TGTGCCAGCAGTGTAATCCAAGAGACCCAGTACTTC. It specifies CASSVIQETQYF. V usage is TRBV12-3 or TRBV12-4 and J usage is TRBJ2-5; D remains unclear. CDR3 length: 12 residues. V was shortened by 5 bases and J by 1 base, with 5 bases between the two germline ends.

The chain has TRBV18 and TRBJ2-1, with 9 bases matching TRBD2. The CDR3 consists of 15 residues. The V gene end was trimmed by 0 bases and the J gene end by 7 bases; junction bases not matched to a gene: 4. Germline V CDR1 and CDR2: KGHSH, LQKENI. CDR3 amino acids: CASSPPRSGRNEQFF. In DNA form, the CDR3 reads TGTGCCAGCTCACCACCGCGTAGCGGGAGAAATGAGCAGTTCTTC.

This clonotype appeared a few times. The gene calls are TRBV7-9 and TRBJ2-3, with 8 bases fitting TRBD2. In germline, CDR1 is SEHNR, CDR2 FQNEAQ (reference sequence). Unmatched junction bases numbered 8, after V lost 11 bases and J lost 4 bases. CDR3 length equals 13 residues. This CDR3 is CASGAGVADTQYF. The CDR3 bases are TGTGCCTCGGGAGCGGGGGTTGCAGATACGCAGTATTTT. Together with reference TRBV7-9 and TRBJ2-3, the CDR3 gives the full variable domain: DTGVSQNPRHKITKRGQNVTFRCDPISEHNRLYWYRQTLGQGPEFLTYFQNEAQLEKSRLLSDRFSAERPKGSFSTLEIQRTEQGDSAMYLCASGAGVADTQYFGPGTRLTVL.

J is TRBJ2-3 and V is TRBV10-3; D call uncertain. The CDR3 has 14 amino acids. Germline V CDR1 and CDR2: ENHRY, SYGVKD. V shed 3 bases and J shed 4 bases, with 11 bases lying between them. CDR3 region: CAISDPLDADTQYF. In DNA, the CDR3 is TGTGCCATCAGTGACCCTCTGGACGCAGATACGCAGTATTTT.